These T cell receptor beta chains were read from a single sample in a study of Ad26.COV2.S vaccination and SARS-CoV-2 variants. Profiling relied on immunoSEQ multiplex PCR, and the TCRdb table lists in-frame clones only, not all of them. Among roughly 140,000 clones, roughly 90% were seen once, and the ten largest hold 5%. The sequencing used peripheral blood, collected after recovery from COVID-19. Receptors originate from a human donor who had recovered from COVID-19. CDR3s include the opening cysteine and the closing phenylalanine or tryptophan.

v_call	j_call	cdr3_aa
TRBV5-1	TRBJ2-4	CASSLWTGGLQHF
TRBV6-5	TRBJ2-1	CATHSGQRGPPEQFF
TRBV24-1	TRBJ2-3	CATSDFGLADTQYF
TRBV5-1	TRBJ1-2	CASSANRDSGGYTF
TRBV7-2	TRBJ2-7	CASSWTGGRSYEQYF
TRBV24-1	TRBJ2-5	CATSDPGLGAYQETQYF
TRBV18	TRBJ2-1	CASSPRSSGENNEQFF
TRBV9	TRBJ1-1	CASSVNRDTVMNTEAFF
TRBV10-2	TRBJ2-3	CASSESGGGALDTQYF
TRBV18	TRBJ2-6	CASSPGSGANVLTF
TRBV2	TRBJ2-1	CASRAGTATYNEQFF
TRBV6-5	TRBJ1-2	CASSSQTLFRGYTF
TRBV5-5	TRBJ2-3	CASSDILADTQYF
TRBV23-1	TRBJ1-5	CASSQTPSGCRNQPQHF
TRBV28	TRBJ1-6	CASSSPRDRLRPLHF
TRBV13	TRBJ2-6	CASSFFAGTGVTGANVLTF
TRBV5-1	TRBJ1-3	CASSLSGGADTIYF
TRBV4-1	TRBJ1-3	CASSPRMGRGPGNTIYF